The next 18 T cell receptor beta chains were all read from a single sample in a study of T-cell reconstitution after alpha-beta-depleted transplantation in children. Preparing the TCRbeta library involved the use of unique molecular identifiers. TCRdb processed the PCR reads anew with MiXCR; each CDR3 protein has one entry. The table lists 530,000 or so distinct CDR3 sequences, 25% to 30% of them singletons. Sample: PBMCs, taken before TCRalphabeta/CD19-depleted stem cell transplant. Receptors originate from a boy under two years old with Wiskott-Aldrich syndrome, due to receive a stem cell transplant.

Here the CDR3 reads CASSLGHSADEQYF. The CDR3 region has the DNA TGCGCCAGCAGCTTAGGGCATTCCGCGGACGAGCAGTACTTC. The chain links TRBV5-1 to TRBJ2-7; unclear D gene. Germline CDR1 SGHRS, CDR2 YFSETQ. This CDR3 has 14 residues. With 2 bases removed from V and 5 bases from J, the gap between germline ends came to 14 bases.

In nucleotides, the CDR3 is TGTGCCAGCAGCACCCCTCAGAGGTGTTGGGGCCAAGAGACCCAGTACTTC. Its translation is CASSTPQRCWGQETQYF. The chain is built from TRBV21-1 and TRBJ2-5; the table's D call of TRBD1 was not tested on the DNA. TRBV21-1 is an annotated pseudogene. The CDR3 extends over 17 amino acids.

This clonotype appeared a few times. V and J are TRBV10-3 and TRBJ2-5; the D gene is possibly TRBD2 (6 bases). The germline CDR1 and CDR2 sequences are ENHRY and SYGVKD. V was shortened by 3 bases and J by 5 bases, with 25 bases between the two germline ends. The CDR3 runs 18 residues. The CDR3 DNA follows: TGTGCCATCAGTGACCAATTAGCGGTGGCGGGATCGGCGGAGACCCAGTACTTC. This translates into CAISDQLAVAGSAETQYF.

This clonotype was seen more than once but under ten times. The J gene is TRBJ2-1, the V gene TRBV29-1; D perhaps matches TRBD1 (5 bases). The CDR3 has 11 residues. Germline CDR1 reads SQVTM; CDR2 reads ANQGSEA. Deletions cut 6 bases from V and 10 bases from J, with 13 bases between. The CDR3 is CSVQGPKEQFF. CDR3 nucleotides: TGCAGCGTCCAGGGTCCGAAGGAGCAGTTCTTC.

This clonotype showed up just a few times. This chain joins TRBV20-1 and TRBJ2-5; D perhaps matches TRBD2 (5 bases). This CDR3 is built from 14 residues. Germline assignment: CDR1 DFQATT and CDR2 SNEGSKA (reference sequence). Trimming stripped 0 bases from V and 6 bases from J, with 14 bases between. CDR3 in DNA: TGCAGTGCTAGAGACCCCGGACTGGGAAAGACCCAGTACTTC. This sequence encodes CSARDPGLGKTQYF.

The V call is TRBV5-1, the J call TRBJ2-3; TRBD1 is a possible D gene (5 bases). Trimming cost V 1 base and J 2 bases, with 11 bases left between them. CDR1 SGHRS and CDR2 YFSETQ come from the germline V gene. The CDR3 sequence is 15 residues long. The CDR3 reads CASSLTAGHTDTQYF. The CDR3 DNA reads as TGCGCCAGCAGCTTGACGGCAGGACACACAGATACGCAGTATTTT.

This clonotype came up many times. The genes are TRBV7-9 and TRBJ1-5; D possibly corresponds to TRBD1 (6 bases). The CDR3 sequence is 12 residues long. CDR1 SEHNR and CDR2 FQNEAQ come from the germline V gene (reference sequence). The V end was cut by 5 bases, the J end by 5 bases, with 7 bases between. The CDR3 here is CASSDRYQPQHF. The CDR3, as DNA: TGTGCCAGCAGCGACAGGTATCAGCCCCAGCATTTT.

The chain carries TRBV20-1 and TRBJ1-3, with D possibly TRBD1 on 5 matching bases. CDR1 and CDR2 from the germline V gene are DFQATT and SNEGSKA (reference sequence). The CDR3 totals 14 residues. Trimming took 5 bases from V and 0 from J, leaving 11 bases between them. The CDR3 DNA sequence: TGCAGTGCTTTACCACAGGCCTCTGGAAACACCATATATTTT. Translated: CSALPQASGNTIYF.

This clonotype was seen a handful of times. The chain combines TRBV12-3 or TRBV12-4 with TRBJ1-2, with 9 bases that match TRBD1. The CDR3 loop spans 16 amino acids. The V and J ends lost 3 bases and 7 bases, in that order; junction bases with no gene match: 12. The CDR3 DNA reads as TGTGCCAGCAGTTTGCCCACCGGGACAGGGATTTCTGGCTACACCTTC. Its translation is CASSLPTGTGISGYTF.

A few counts support this clonotype. This rearrangement joins TRBV5-1 to TRBJ1-5; 7 bases map to TRBD1. CDR1 SGHRS and CDR2 YFSETQ come from the germline V gene. The junction had 6 bases not matched to a gene; V was cut back by 0 bases and J by 6 bases. The CDR3 is made up of 15 amino acids. CDR3 coding DNA: TGCGCCAGCAGCTTGGGGGACAGTGGCGGTCAGCCCCAGCATTTT. It yields the protein CASSLGDSGGQPQHF. Based on the CDR3 plus reference TRBV5-1 and TRBJ1-5, the full variable domain is KAGVTQTPRYLIKTRGQQVTLSCSPISGHRSVSWYQQTPGQGLQFLFEYFSETQRNKGNFPGRFSGRQFSNSRSEMNVSTLELGDSALYLCASSLGDSGGQPQHFGDGTRLSIL.

The chain uses TRBV5-4 and TRBJ2-1; TRBD2 agrees at 13 bases. The CDR3 loop spans 19 amino acids. With V trimmed by 2 bases and J by 5 bases, 13 bases remained unmatched. The germline V gene has CDR1 SGHNT and CDR2 YYREEE (reference sequence). In DNA form, the CDR3 reads TGTGCCAGCAGCTTATCGGGACTAGCGGGACCCCCGAATAACAATGAGCAGTTCTTC. Translated, it gives CASSLSGLAGPPNNNEQFF.

J is TRBJ1-3 and V is TRBV2; no firm D call. Germline CDR1 SNHLY, CDR2 FYNNEI. With 6 bases removed from V and 2 bases from J, the gap between germline ends came to 8 bases. The CDR3 has 13 amino acids. CDR3 sequence (DNA): TGTGCCAGCAGCAGGCCTCCTGGAAACACCATATATTTT. This sequence encodes CASSRPPGNTIYF.

V usage is TRBV10-3 and J usage is TRBJ2-5, with 9 bases identical to TRBD1. Germline V lookup: CDR1 ENHRY, CDR2 SYGVKD. Trimming removed 4 bases from V and 2 bases from J; junction bases left unmatched: 2. This CDR3 comprises 14 residues. The CDR3 is CAISGDRAQETQYF. In DNA, the CDR3 is TGTGCCATCAGTGGGGACAGGGCGCAAGAGACCCAGTACTTC.

This chain joins TRBV14 and TRBJ2-1, with TRBD2 identical over 7 bases. V shed 3 bases, J shed 6 bases, and the junction held 17 bases outside the gene matches. The CDR3 consists of 18 residues. The V gene's germline CDR1 is SGHDN and CDR2 FVKESK. DNA of the CDR3: TGTGCCAGCAGCCAGAGACAAAAGACCGGGAGGAGAAGCAATGAGCAGTTCTTC. This encodes CASSQRQKTGRRSNEQFF.

This clonotype was counted only a few times. The CDR3 nucleotides are TGTGCCAGCAGTTTATTAAGGGGGTTCGGGTACAATGAGCAGTTCTTC. Its protein product is CASSLLRGFGYNEQFF. The V call is TRBV27, the J call TRBJ2-1; tentative D call: TRBD1 (6 bases). This CDR3 has 16 residues. The ends were cut back, 1 base at V and 4 bases at J, with 14 bases in the middle. CDR1 and CDR2 (germline): MNHEY, SMNVEV (reference sequence).

Concerning this clonotype itself: A junction end diverges from the germline sequence, so it may reflect a read error. The J gene is TRBJ2-1, the V gene TRBV6-4; 7 nucleotides agree with TRBD1. This CDR3 has 12 amino acids. CDR1 and CDR2 (germline): MRHNA, SNTAGT. CDR3 protein: CASSTTTGPRIF. For the CDR3, the DNA is TGTGCCAGCAGCACAACGACAGGGCCTAGGATCTTC.

This clonotype was found a few times. The chain employs TRBV20-1 and TRBJ2-5; the D gene is possibly TRBD1 (6 bases). V was shortened by 7 bases and J by 0 bases, with 15 bases between the two germline ends. CDR3 length: 14 residues. In germline, CDR1 is DFQATT, CDR2 SNEGSKA (reference sequence). The CDR3 loop reads CSDRDRNNQETQYF. CDR3 in DNA: TGCAGTGACCGAGACAGGAACAACCAAGAGACCCAGTACTTC.

This clonotype was observed a handful of times. V gene TRBV29-1 combines with J gene TRBJ2-7; maybe TRBD1 (6 bases). Deletions cut 5 bases from V and 4 bases from J, with 6 bases between. Looked up from germline, CDR1 is SQVTM and CDR2 is ANQGSEA. CDR3 size: 10 residues. The CDR3 bases are TGCAGCGTTACAGGGTACGAGCAGTACTTC. Translation: CSVTGYEQYF.